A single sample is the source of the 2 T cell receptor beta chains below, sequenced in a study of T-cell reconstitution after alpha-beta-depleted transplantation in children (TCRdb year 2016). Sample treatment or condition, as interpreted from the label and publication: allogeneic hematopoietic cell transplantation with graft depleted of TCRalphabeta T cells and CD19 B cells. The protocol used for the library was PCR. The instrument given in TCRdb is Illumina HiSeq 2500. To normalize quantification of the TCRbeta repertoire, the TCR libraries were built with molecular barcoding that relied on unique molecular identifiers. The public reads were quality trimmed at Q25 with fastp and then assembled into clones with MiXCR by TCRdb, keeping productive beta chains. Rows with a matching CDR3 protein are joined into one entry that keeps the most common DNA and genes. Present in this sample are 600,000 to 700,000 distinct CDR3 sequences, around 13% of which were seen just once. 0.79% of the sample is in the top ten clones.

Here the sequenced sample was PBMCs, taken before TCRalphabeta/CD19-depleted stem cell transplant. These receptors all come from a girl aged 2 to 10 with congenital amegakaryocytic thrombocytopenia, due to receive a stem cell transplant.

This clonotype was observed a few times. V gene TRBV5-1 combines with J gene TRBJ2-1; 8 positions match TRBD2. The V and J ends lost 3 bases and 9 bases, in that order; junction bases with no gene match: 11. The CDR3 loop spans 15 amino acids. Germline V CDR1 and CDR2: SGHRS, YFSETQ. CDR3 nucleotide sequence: TGCGCCAGCAGCTCCAATAGCGGGGTGAAGAGTGAGCAGTTCTTC. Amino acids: CASSSNSGVKSEQFF.

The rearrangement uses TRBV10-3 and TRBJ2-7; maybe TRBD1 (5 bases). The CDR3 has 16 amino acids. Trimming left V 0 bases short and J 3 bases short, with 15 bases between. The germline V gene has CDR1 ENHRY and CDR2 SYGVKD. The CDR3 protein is CAISESVGVLSYEQYF. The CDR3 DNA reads TGTGCCATCAGTGAGTCGGTAGGGGTTCTAAGCTACGAGCAGTACTTC.